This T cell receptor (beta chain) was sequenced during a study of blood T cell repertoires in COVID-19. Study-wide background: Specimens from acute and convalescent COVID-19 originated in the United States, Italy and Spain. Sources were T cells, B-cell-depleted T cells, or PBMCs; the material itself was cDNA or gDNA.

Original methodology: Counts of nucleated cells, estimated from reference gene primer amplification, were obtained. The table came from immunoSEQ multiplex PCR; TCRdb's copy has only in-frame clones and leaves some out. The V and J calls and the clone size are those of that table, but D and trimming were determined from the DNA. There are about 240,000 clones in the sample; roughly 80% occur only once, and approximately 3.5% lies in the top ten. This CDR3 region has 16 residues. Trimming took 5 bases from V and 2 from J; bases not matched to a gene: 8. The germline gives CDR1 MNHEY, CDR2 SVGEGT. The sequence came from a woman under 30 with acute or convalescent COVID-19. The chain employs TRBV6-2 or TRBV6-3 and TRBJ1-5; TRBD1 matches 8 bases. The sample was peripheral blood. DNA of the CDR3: TGTGCCAGCAGTCCGTACCAGGGGGCAGGCAATCAGCCCCAGCATTTT. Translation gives CASSPYQGAGNQPQHF.